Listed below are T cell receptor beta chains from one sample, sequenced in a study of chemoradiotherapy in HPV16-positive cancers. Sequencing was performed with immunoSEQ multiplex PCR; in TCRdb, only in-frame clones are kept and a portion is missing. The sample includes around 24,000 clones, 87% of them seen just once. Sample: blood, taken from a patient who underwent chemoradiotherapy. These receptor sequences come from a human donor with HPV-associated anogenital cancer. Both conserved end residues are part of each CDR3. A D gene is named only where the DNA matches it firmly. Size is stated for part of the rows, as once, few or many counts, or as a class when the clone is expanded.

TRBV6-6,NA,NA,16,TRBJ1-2,CASSYWQAKRGSGYTF,TGTGCCAGCAGTTACTGGCAGGCGAAGAGGGGCTCTGGCTACACCTTC
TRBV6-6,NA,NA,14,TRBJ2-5,CASSYPGNQETQYF,TGTGCCAGCAGTTACCCCGGGAACCAAGAGACCCAGTACTTC
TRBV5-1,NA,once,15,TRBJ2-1,CASSLSGSSYNEQFF,TGCGCCAGCAGCTTGTCGGGCAGCTCCTACAATGAGCAGTTCTTC
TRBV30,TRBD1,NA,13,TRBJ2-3,CAWRDRGSDTQYF,TGTGCCTGGAGGGACAGGGGATCGGATACGCAGTATTTT
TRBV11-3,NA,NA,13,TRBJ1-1,CASSLRATTEAFF,TGTGCCAGCAGCTTGAGAGCGACCACTGAAGCTTTCTTT
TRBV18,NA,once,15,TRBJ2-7,CASSPRSERAYEQYF,TGTGCCAGCTCACCAAGATCTGAAAGGGCCTACGAGCAGTACTTC
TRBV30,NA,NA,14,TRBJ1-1,CASMPGRMNTEAFF,TGTGCCTCTATGCCAGGTCGGATGAACACTGAAGCTTTCTTT
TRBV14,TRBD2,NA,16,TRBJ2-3,CASSQDLAGFTDTQYF,TGTGCCAGCAGCCAAGACCTAGCGGGGTTCACAGATACGCAGTATTTT
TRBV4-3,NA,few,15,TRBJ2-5,CASSQSTGFQETQYF,TGCGCCAGCAGCCAAAGTACAGGGTTCCAAGAGACCCAGTACTTC
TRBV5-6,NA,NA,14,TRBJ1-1,CASSPGRPSTEAFF,TGTGCCAGCAGCCCGGGACGGCCGAGCACTGAAGCTTTCTTT
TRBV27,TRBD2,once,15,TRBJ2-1,CASNQAGFSYNEQFF,TGTGCCAGCAACCAAGCGGGATTCTCCTACAATGAGCAGTTCTTC
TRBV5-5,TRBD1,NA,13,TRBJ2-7,CASSEDRNYEQYF,TGTGCCAGCAGCGAGGACAGGAACTACGAGCAGTACTTC
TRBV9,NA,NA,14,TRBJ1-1,CASSVWEGDTEAFF,TGTGCCAGCAGCGTGTGGGAAGGGGACACTGAAGCTTTCTTT
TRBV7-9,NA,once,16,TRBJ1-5,CASSSYGGSYNQPQHF,TGTGCCAGCAGTTCCTACGGGGGTTCGTACAATCAGCCCCAGCATTTT
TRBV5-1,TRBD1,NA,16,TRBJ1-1,CASSRIYRGINTEAFF,TGCGCCAGCAGTCGAATCTACAGGGGAATAAACACTGAAGCTTTCTTT
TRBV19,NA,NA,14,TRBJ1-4,CASARRTTNEKLFF,TGTGCCAGCGCCCGCCGCACAACTAATGAAAAACTGTTTTTT